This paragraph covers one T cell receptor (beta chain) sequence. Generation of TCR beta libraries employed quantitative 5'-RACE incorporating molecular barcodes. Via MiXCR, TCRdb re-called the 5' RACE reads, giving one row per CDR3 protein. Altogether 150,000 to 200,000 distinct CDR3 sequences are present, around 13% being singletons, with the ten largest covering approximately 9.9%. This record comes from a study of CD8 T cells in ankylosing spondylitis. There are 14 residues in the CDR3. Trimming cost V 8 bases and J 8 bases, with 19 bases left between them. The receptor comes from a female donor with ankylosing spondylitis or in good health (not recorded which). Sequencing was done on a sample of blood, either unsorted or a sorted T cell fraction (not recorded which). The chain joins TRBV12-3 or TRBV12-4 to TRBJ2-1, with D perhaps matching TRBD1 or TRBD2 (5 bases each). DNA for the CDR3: TGTGCCAGCGCTGACCGGGACCCCGGCGATGAGCAGTTCTTC. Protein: CASADRDPGDEQFF.